The TCR beta chain described here comes from a study of T cell repertoires in aging, cancer and after chemotherapy. Looking at the study overall: The full dataset contained roughly 9 million TCR reads. Study-wide results and limits: Age-matched healthy donors had significantly more diverse, less clonal blood TCR repertoires than untreated cancer patients.

Peripheral blood genomic DNA, not sorted cells or RNA, was the template. Germline-derived CDR1 and CDR2 are SEHNR and FQNEAQ (reference sequence). Trimming left V 4 bases short and J 6 bases short, with 12 bases between. The CDR3 sequence is 13 residues long. Details on this clonotype: What it binds is not known.

A mixed TRB-A/B primer pool amplified rearranged TRB by multiplex touch-down PCR. Each CDR3 protein is one row after TCRdb ran MiXCR on the multiplex PCR reads. This table has roughly 4,600 distinct CDR3 sequences, nearly 70% appearing once. The receptor comes from a human donor with a solid tumor. The rearrangement uses TRBV7-9 and TRBJ2-5; TRBD1 is a possible D gene (6 bases). Sequenced: blood. The CDR3, as DNA: TGTGCCAGCAGCTCCGACAGGAGCCAGACCCAGTACTTC. Translation: CASSSDRSQTQYF.